This passage covers 14 T cell receptor beta chains from one sample sequenced in a study of molecular identifiers for immune sequencing clone quantification. TCRdb re-derived calls from the PCR reads in MiXCR, one entry per CDR3 protein. The sample consists of some 320,000 distinct CDR3 sequences, over 20% of them appearing once. The sample consisted of naive CD8+ T cells from blood, with Jurkat cell RNA spiked in. This sample's subset: FACS-sorted CD8+CD4-CCR7+CD45RA+ naive T cells. These receptors were taken from a human donor in good health. Some libraries in this study had Jurkat cell RNA spiked in.

Only a few counts were recorded for this clonotype. The J gene is TRBJ2-5, the V gene TRBV7-9, with 14 positions matching TRBD2. V trimming: 11 bases; J trimming: 5 bases; junction bases outside the gene matches: 13. The CDR3 covers 16 residues. Germline-derived CDR1 and CDR2 are SEHNR and FQNEAQ (reference sequence). DNA for the CDR3: TGTGCCTCTACCGGGACTAGCGGGAGTGGAGGGGAGACCCAGTACTTC. Protein: CASTGTSGSGGETQYF.

Regarding this clonotype: One end of the junction varies from germline; a read error may be responsible. V usage is TRBV7-9 and J usage is TRBJ2-3, with 11 nucleotides matching TRBD2. Germline V gene sequence: CDR1 SEHNR, CDR2 FQNEAQ (reference sequence). The CDR3 is 15 residues long. The CDR3 coding sequence is TGTGCCAGCAGCCCAACTAGCGGGAGCATAGATACGCAGTATTTT. Translating it yields CASSPTSGSIDTQYF.

This clonotype has a count of ten or more. The chain joins TRBV4-3 to TRBJ1-5; D not resolved. Germline CDR1 is LGHNA and CDR2 is YSLEER. V lost 4 bases and J lost 0, with 10 bases in between. There are 15 residues in the CDR3. CDR3: CASSPSTYSNQPQHF. The CDR3 DNA sequence: TGCGCCAGCAGCCCGAGTACCTATAGCAATCAGCCCCAGCATTTT.

V and J are TRBV15 and TRBJ1-5; D ambiguous. Germline CDR1 is LNHNV and CDR2 is YYDKDF (reference sequence). Trimming removed 2 bases from V and 2 bases from J, with 7 bases in between. The CDR3 runs 14 residues. CDR3 nucleotides: TGTGCCACCAGCAGAAACGGTGGCAATCAGCCCCAGCATTTT. It yields the protein CATSRNGGNQPQHF. The full variable domain, rest sourced from reference TRBV15 and TRBJ1-5, is DAMVIQNPRYQVTQFGKPVTLSCSQTLNHNVMYWYQQKSSQAPKLLFHYYDKDFNNEADTPDNFQSRRPNTSFCFLDIRSPGLGDTAMYLCATSRNGGNQPQHFGDGTRLSIL.

This clonotype came up a few times. V and J are TRBV30 and TRBJ1-4, with 7 bases matching TRBD1. Trimming took 2 bases from V and 6 from J; bases not matched to a gene: 6. The CDR3 contains 14 residues. Looked up from germline, CDR1 is GTSNPN and CDR2 is SVGIG (reference sequence). Here the CDR3 reads CAWSPGGTDEKLFF. CDR3 bases: TGTGCCTGGAGTCCAGGGGGGACCGATGAAAAACTGTTTTTT.

This clonotype has a count of ten or more. This chain uses TRBV20-1 with TRBJ2-7; TRBD2 aligns across 8 bases. CDR1 and CDR2 (germline): DFQATT, SNEGSKA (reference sequence). This CDR3 contains 14 residues. Trimming removed 3 bases from V and 0 bases from J; junction bases left unmatched: 4. The chain's CDR3 is CSARPSGHSYEQYF. CDR3 nucleotide sequence: TGCAGTGCTAGGCCTAGCGGGCACTCCTACGAGCAGTACTTC.

Notes on this clonotype: Just one base apart from a much larger clone, this may be a read error. The J gene is TRBJ2-3, the V gene TRBV7-2; D is possibly TRBD1 or TRBD2 (5 bases each). The germline gives CDR1 SGHTA, CDR2 FQGNSA. This CDR3 comprises 17 residues. The ends were cut back, 4 bases at V and 1 base at J, with 18 bases in the middle. CDR3 amino acids: CASSSAVGGLGTDTQYF. As DNA, the CDR3 is TGTGCCAGCAGCTCAGCGGTTGGGGGATTGGGCACAGATACGCAGTATTTT. Variable domain in full (rest from reference TRBV7-2 and TRBJ2-3): GAGVSQSPSNKVTEKGKDVELRCDPISGHTALYWYRQSLGQGLEFLIYFQGNSAPDKSGLPSDRFSAERTGGSVSTLTIQRTQQEDSAVYLCASSSAVGGLGTDTQYFGPGTRLTVL.

A note on this clonotype: This sequence may be a read error, since a much larger clone differs from it by one base. V usage is TRBV4-1 and J usage is TRBJ1-1; D possibly corresponds to TRBD1 (5 bases). The CDR3 totals 15 residues. Germline V gene lookup returns CDR1 MGHRA and CDR2 YSYEKL. Trimming cost V 7 bases and J 7 bases, with 22 bases left between them. CDR3 sequence (DNA): TGCGCCAGCACGGGGGATTCATGGGAGGTGGTTGAAGCTTTCTTT. It is translated as CASTGDSWEVVEAFF.

This clonotype was recorded at least ten times. V is TRBV13 and J is TRBJ1-1, with 9 bases identical to TRBD1. This CDR3 region has 12 residues. With V trimmed by 8 bases and J by 6 bases, 4 bases remained unmatched. The germline gives CDR1 PRHDT, CDR2 FYEKMQ (reference sequence). The CDR3 loop is CASGGQGSEAFF. For the CDR3, the DNA is TGTGCCAGCGGGGGACAGGGCTCTGAAGCTTTCTTT.

This clonotype occurred many times. V usage is TRBV4-1 and J usage is TRBJ2-7; D unresolved. Trimming shortened V by 1 base and J by 3 bases, and 7 bases separated the two germline ends. Looked up from germline, CDR1 is MGHRA and CDR2 is YSYEKL. The CDR3 is 13 amino acids. The CDR3 reads CASSQAGSYEQYF. CDR3 bases: TGCGCCAGCAGCCAAGCAGGTAGCTACGAGCAGTACTTC.

This clonotype was seen more than once but under ten times. The chain is built from TRBV7-6 and TRBJ2-3, with 8 bases aligning to TRBD2. The CDR3 is 16 amino acids. V gave up 8 bases and J gave up 4 bases; unmatched junction bases: 14. CDR1 is SGHVS, CDR2 FNYEAQ, per germline. CDR3 sequence: CASGLLDSGEADTQYF. DNA for the CDR3: TGTGCCAGCGGCCTTCTGGATAGCGGGGAGGCAGATACGCAGTATTTT.

The gene calls are TRBV20-1 and TRBJ2-3; tentatively, D is TRBD1 or TRBD2 (7 bases each). In germline, CDR1 is DFQATT, CDR2 SNEGSKA (reference sequence). V lost 4 bases and J lost 0, with 32 bases in between. This CDR3 region has 21 residues. CDR3 bases: TGCAGTGCTACGACCGCCAACCTCCAGGGGGGGACTGGCTCTAGCACAGATACGCAGTATTTT. Encoded protein: CSATTANLQGGTGSSTDTQYF.

The chain joins TRBV19 to TRBJ2-7; the match to TRBD1 covers 7 bases. Germline trimming cut 5 bases from V and 3 bases from J; bases unmatched to any gene: 10. Germline V lookup: CDR1 LNHDA, CDR2 SQIVND (reference sequence). There are 15 residues in the CDR3. CDR3 sequence reads: CASSQTGTEFYEQYF. The CDR3 coding sequence is TGTGCCAGTAGTCAGACCGGGACAGAATTCTACGAGCAGTACTTC.

With regard to this clonotype: A read error may explain this, as a much larger clone is one base away. The chain is built from TRBV7-6 and TRBJ2-3; tentatively, D is TRBD1 or TRBD2 (5 bases each). The germline V gene has CDR1 SGHVS and CDR2 FNYEAQ. This CDR3 comprises 16 residues. The CDR3 spells CASHPLEALSTGTQYF. For the CDR3, the DNA is TGTGCCAGCCATCCTTTGGAGGCACTGTCCACAGGTACGCAGTATTTT.